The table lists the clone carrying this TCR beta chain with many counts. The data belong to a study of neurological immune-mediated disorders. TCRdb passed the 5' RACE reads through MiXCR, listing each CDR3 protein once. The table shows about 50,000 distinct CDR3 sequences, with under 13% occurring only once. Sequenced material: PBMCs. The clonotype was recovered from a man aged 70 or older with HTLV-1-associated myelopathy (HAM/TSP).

CDR3 amino acids: CASSGGTGEVDGYTF. Written as DNA, the CDR3 is TGTGCCAGCAGCGGGGGGACAGGGGAAGTTGATGGCTACACCTTC. This chain connects TRBV7-9 to TRBJ1-2; 10 nucleotides line up with TRBD1. The CDR3 is 15 amino acids. With V trimmed by 5 bases and J by 6 bases, 9 bases remained unmatched. Germline V gene sequence: CDR1 SEHNR, CDR2 FQNEAQ (reference sequence). Full variable domain (outside the CDR3, taken from reference TRBV7-9 and TRBJ1-2): DTGVSQNPRHKITKRGQNVTFRCDPISEHNRLYWYRQTLGQGPEFLTYFQNEAQLEKSRLLSDRFSAERPKGSFSTLEIQRTEQGDSAMYLCASSGGTGEVDGYTFGSGTRLTVV.